Listed here are 23 T cell receptor beta chains from one sample, sequenced in a study of blood T cell repertoires in COVID-19. Profiled with immunoSEQ multiplex PCR; TCRdb holds only in-frame clones, not every one. The table records about 150,000 clones, 90% of them present only once. Input material: peripheral blood. These receptors all stem from a man aged 45-65 years with acute or convalescent COVID-19.

CDR3 sequence (DNA): TGTGCCAGCAGCTTGATTGGGGCTAGCACAGATACGCAGTATTTT. This translates into CASSLIGASTDTQYF. The gene calls are TRBV5-6 and TRBJ2-3; possibly TRBD1 for D (5 bases). Trimming left V 1 base short and J 0 bases short, with 9 bases between. Germline lookup yields CDR1 SGHDT and CDR2 YYEEEE. There are 15 residues in the CDR3. Using reference TRBV5-6 and TRBJ2-3 for the parts outside the CDR3, the full variable domain is DAGVTQSPTHLIKTRGQQVTLRCSPKSGHDTVSWYQQALGQGPQFIFQYYEEEERQRGNFPDRFSGHQFPNYSSELNVNALLLGDSALYLCASSLIGASTDTQYFGPGTRLTVL.

The J gene is TRBJ2-1, the V gene TRBV11-2; the match to TRBD2 covers 10 bases. The CDR3 has 16 residues. Per the germline V gene, CDR1 is SGHAT and CDR2 is FQNNGV. The junction had 6 bases not matched to a gene; V was cut back by 2 bases and J by 5 bases. The CDR3 DNA follows: TGTGCCAGCAGCTTATTGGGGACTAGCGTAAACAATGAGCAGTTCTTC. Amino acid sequence: CASSLLGTSVNNEQFF.

CDR3 protein: CSVSRGLDQPQHF. DNA for the CDR3: TGCAGCGTTTCCAGGGGCTTAGATCAGCCCCAGCATTTT. The gene calls are TRBV29-1 and TRBJ1-5; D is perhaps TRBD1 (6 bases). Deletions cut 5 bases from V and 5 bases from J, with 13 bases between. CDR1 and CDR2 from the germline V gene are SQVTM and ANQGSEA. This CDR3 region has 13 residues.

This sequence joins TRBV5-1 and TRBJ2-1; D is ambiguous. The CDR3 extends over 13 amino acids. The V end lost 0 bases, the J end lost 10 bases, and 11 bases lay between the germline ends. Germline CDR1 and CDR2: SGHRS and YFSETQ. CDR3 coding DNA: TGCGCCAGCAGCTTGGCGGCGGAAGGAGAGCAGTTCTTC. Translating it yields CASSLAAEGEQFF. The full variable domain, completed using reference TRBV5-1 and TRBJ2-1, is KAGVTQTPRYLIKTRGQQVTLSCSPISGHRSVSWYQQTPGQGLQFLFEYFSETQRNKGNFPGRFSGRQFSNSRSEMNVSTLELGDSALYLCASSLAAEGEQFFGPGTRLTVL.

CDR3 sequence (DNA): TGTGCCACCAGCGAATCCGGGACAGGGGGCTCTTGGGAAAAACTGTTTTTT. The encoded protein is CATSESGTGGSWEKLFF. This chain uses TRBV15 with TRBJ1-4; TRBD1 matches 12 bases. Trimming at V came to 5 bases and at J to 8 bases, leaving 12 bases not matched to a gene. The CDR3 totals 17 residues. Germline V gives CDR1 LNHNV, CDR2 YYDKDF (reference sequence).

J is TRBJ2-5 and V is TRBV5-1; perhaps TRBD2 as D (5 bases). Per the germline V gene, CDR1 is SGHRS and CDR2 is YFSETQ. Deletions cut 2 bases from V and 3 bases from J, with 14 bases between. The CDR3 totals 15 residues. The CDR3 is CASSLSRGGEETQYF. The CDR3 DNA follows: TGCGCCAGCAGCTTAAGCCGGGGTGGGGAAGAGACCCAGTACTTC.

The V gene is TRBV7-2, the J gene TRBJ2-1; a possible D gene is TRBD2 (6 bases). The germline CDR1 and CDR2 sequences are SGHTA and FQGNSA. This CDR3 has 13 amino acids. Trimming removed 1 base at V and 8 bases at J, with 9 bases between. CDR3 in DNA: TGTGCCAGCAGCTTAGGTAGCGGTCATGAGCAGTTCTTC. This gives the protein CASSLGSGHEQFF.

This chain uses TRBV7-2 with TRBJ1-2; D is perhaps TRBD1 (6 bases). Germline loops: CDR1 SGHTA, CDR2 FQGNSA. The CDR3 runs to 13 residues. Trimming removed 3 bases at V and 7 bases at J, with 12 bases between. The chain's CDR3 is CASSFGTGSGYTF. The CDR3 DNA is TGTGCCAGCAGCTTCGGTACAGGGTCTGGCTACACCTTC.

This clone appeared a single time. The chain recombines TRBV6-5 with TRBJ1-4, with D perhaps TRBD1 (6 bases). Germline V gene sequence: CDR1 MNHEY, CDR2 SVGAGI. The length of the CDR3 is 15 residues. Trimming took 5 bases from V and 5 from J, leaving 15 bases between them. The CDR3 sequence is CASSLGGGRNEKLFF. The CDR3 DNA is TGTGCCAGCAGTCTGGGCGGGGGCAGGAATGAAAAACTGTTTTTT.

The chain employs TRBV3-1 (or the pseudogene TRBV3-2) and TRBJ2-6; D may be TRBD2 (5 bases). CDR3 length equals 16 residues. Germline V CDR1 and CDR2: LGHDT, YNNKEL (reference sequence). Between the trimmed V and J ends, which lost 0 bases and 2 bases, there was a span of 8 bases. The CDR3 DNA sequence: TGTGCCAGCAGCCAAGATAGGCGGGCTGGGGCCAACGTCCTGACTTTC. Translation: CASSQDRRAGANVLTF.

The chain combines TRBV3-1 (or the pseudogene TRBV3-2) with TRBJ2-4; D might be TRBD1 (6 bases). The CDR3 has 21 amino acids. Trimming took 1 base from V and 4 from J, leaving 29 bases between them. Germline V lookup: CDR1 LGHDT, CDR2 YNNKEL (reference sequence). The CDR3 nucleotides read TGTGCCAGCAGCCAAGTTGAAAGGGCCCCAGGGGCTAAGGAGGCTAAAAACATTCAGTACTTC. Translation gives CASSQVERAPGAKEAKNIQYF.

This clone was picked up one time. The chain links TRBV24-1 to TRBJ2-2; D is unresolved. V was shortened by 3 bases and J by 5 bases, with 12 bases between the two germline ends. Germline V gene lookup returns CDR1 KGHDR and CDR2 SFDVKD. The CDR3 contains 15 residues. This chain's CDR3 is CATSDPASPTGELFF. The CDR3 DNA is TGTGCCACCAGTGATCCGGCTAGTCCTACCGGGGAGCTGTTTTTT.

The chain combines TRBV18 with TRBJ2-5; TRBD1 might be the D (5 bases). Trimming took off 3 bases at V and 3 bases at J, with 14 bases between the two ends. This CDR3 comprises 15 residues. Per the germline V gene, CDR1 is KGHSH and CDR2 is LQKENI. CDR3 region: CASSPPGPLKETQYF. CDR3 nucleotides: TGTGCCAGCTCACCCCCAGGGCCCCTCAAAGAGACCCAGTACTTC.

This chain connects TRBV9 to TRBJ2-3; tentatively, D is TRBD2 (5 bases). CDR1 SGDLS and CDR2 YYNGEE come from the germline V gene. With 0 bases removed from V and 14 bases from J, the gap between germline ends came to 16 bases. CDR3 length: 13 residues. CDR3 nucleotide sequence: TGTGCCAGCAGCGTAGGCCTGAGGGATTCTCGGTATTTT. Translated, it gives CASSVGLRDSRYF.

V and J are TRBV28 and TRBJ1-2; 12 bases agree with TRBD1. This CDR3 is built from 19 residues. J was trimmed by 2 bases and V by 1 base; bases with no gene match: 11. Germline loops: CDR1 MDHEN, CDR2 SYDVKM. The CDR3 DNA is TGTGCCAGCAGTTTATTAGGCTCGGGACAGGGGGCGCAAAACTATGGCTACACCTTC. Translation gives CASSLLGSGQGAQNYGYTF.

V gene TRBV7-9 combines with J gene TRBJ1-2; the match to TRBD1 covers 8 bases. The CDR3 is 14 residues long. V trimming: 5 bases; J trimming: 5 bases; junction bases outside the gene matches: 7. Germline V gene lookup returns CDR1 SEHNR and CDR2 FQNEAQ (reference sequence). The CDR3 DNA is TGTGCCAGCAGCGACCGACAGGGGAGATATGGCTACACCTTC. Translating gives CASSDRQGRYGYTF.

A single count supports this clone. V usage is TRBV4-1 and J usage is TRBJ2-5; 7 nucleotides agree with TRBD1. V shed 1 base, J shed 6 bases, and the junction held 5 bases outside the gene matches. The length of the CDR3 is 14 residues. Germline V gives CDR1 MGHRA, CDR2 YSYEKL. The CDR3 nucleotides are TGCGCCAGCAGCCAAGTTCGGGACAGTAAGACCCAGTACTTC. As protein: CASSQVRDSKTQYF.

This chain connects TRBV2 to TRBJ2-4; 10 positions match TRBD1. Germline V CDR1 and CDR2: SNHLY, FYNNEI. Trimming took 4 bases from V and 6 from J; bases not matched to a gene: 6. The CDR3 runs to 15 residues. In nucleotides, the CDR3 is TGTGCCAGCAGTGTACGAGGACAGGGGGGAAACATTCAGTACTTC. This encodes CASSVRGQGGNIQYF.

J is TRBJ1-2 and V is TRBV16; a weak D match, TRBD1 (5 bases). V lost 3 bases, J lost 8 bases, and 16 bases lay in between. The CDR3 contains 14 residues. Germline V gene data show CDR1 as KGHSY and CDR2 as FQNENV. The DNA for the CDR3 is TGTGCCAGCAGCCAGGAGCAGGGTCTTGGGGGCTACACCTTC. This gives the protein CASSQEQGLGGYTF.

CDR3 coding DNA: TGTGCCAGCACCATTAGAGGGGGAGCCAAAAACATTCAGTACTTC. The encoded protein is CASTIRGGAKNIQYF. The rearrangement joins TRBV5-4 to TRBJ2-4, with D possibly being TRBD1 (6 bases). Germline-derived CDR1 and CDR2 are SGHNT and YYREEE (reference sequence). V was clipped by 6 bases and J by 0 bases, with 13 bases between them. There are 15 residues in the CDR3.

V is TRBV19 and J is TRBJ2-1; D may be TRBD1 (7 bases). CDR1 is LNHDA and CDR2 is SQIVND in the germline V gene (reference sequence). The CDR3 has 14 amino acids. Trimming removed 5 bases at V and 8 bases at J, with 16 bases between. This CDR3 reads CASSFGRGADEQFF. In nucleotides, the CDR3 is TGTGCCAGTAGTTTCGGCAGGGGGGCCGATGAGCAGTTCTTC.

This chain uses TRBV18 with TRBJ2-1, with a possible D match to TRBD1 (6 bases). Germline V gene data show CDR1 as KGHSH and CDR2 as LQKENI. V shed 3 bases and J shed 5 bases, with 14 bases lying between them. The CDR3 loop spans 15 amino acids. Written as DNA, the CDR3 is TGTGCCAGCTCACCGCAGAGGGACATCAACAATGAGCAGTTCTTC. Its translation is CASSPQRDINNEQFF.

The rearrangement links TRBV4-2 to TRBJ1-3, with D unresolved. The CDR3 consists of 15 residues. Germline V gene data show CDR1 as LGHNA and CDR2 as YNFKEQ. V lost 4 bases to trimming and J lost 0 bases, with 10 bases between them. The CDR3 DNA follows: TGTGCCAGCAGCCCTACCCTGAGCTCTGGAAACACCATATATTTT. It is translated as CASSPTLSSGNTIYF.